This is a list of T cell receptor beta chains from one sample in a study of T cell repertoires in cytomegalovirus infection. Their target antigens are unknown. TCRdb re-called the reads with MiXCR, one entry per CDR3 protein. This sample has more than 95,000 distinct CDR3 sequences; about 32% occur once, and the top ten carry roughly three fifths. Sequencing used CD8+ T cells from cultured PBMCs, obtained from culture after CMV antigen stimulation. The receptors stem from a human donor in good health (CMV status not recorded). Some clones in this sample may be carry-over from other donors' samples. The CDR3 runs from the conserved cysteine through the conserved F or W. D genes are given only for firm matches. Clone sizes are given selectively: once, few, many, or a class where the clone is expanded.

J	D	length	V	size	CDR3	DNA
TRBJ1-1	-	11	TRBV29-1	-	CSVAGIAEAFF	TGCAGCGTCGCGGGAATCGCTGAAGCTTTCTTT
TRBJ1-2	TRBD1	15	TRBV9	few	CASSAGTGGLYGYTF	TGTGCCAGCAGCGCCGGGACAGGGGGCCTTTATGGCTACACCTTC
TRBJ2-7	TRBD1	14	TRBV20-1	-	CSAAEEGGYNEQYF	TGCAGTGCCGCCGAGGAAGGGGGCTATAACGAGCAGTACTTC
TRBJ2-1	-	13	TRBV7-6	-	CASGSEGPGEQFF	TGTGCCAGCGGATCGGAGGGGCCTGGTGAGCAGTTCTTC
TRBJ2-1	TRBD1	15	TRBV27	few	CASSDRGTAYNEQFF	TGTGCCAGCAGTGATAGGGGGACAGCATACAATGAGCAGTTCTTC
TRBJ2-6	TRBD2	15	TRBV5-1	-	CASSPGGSGANVLTF	TGCGCCAGCAGCCCGGGGGGCTCTGGGGCCAACGTCCTGACTTTC
TRBJ2-2	-	15	TRBV29-1	-	CSAKTPGQSTGELFF	TGCAGCGCCAAGACCCCGGGACAAAGCACCGGGGAGCTGTTTTTT
TRBJ1-1	-	12	TRBV6-6	-	CASRALGTEAFF	TGTGCCAGCAGAGCACTGGGGACTGAAGCTTTCTTT
TRBJ1-3	-	16	TRBV19	-	CASSIGPGYSGNTIYF	TGTGCCAGTAGTATAGGACCGGGATACTCTGGAAACACCATATATTTT
TRBJ2-1	-	12	TRBV7-8	-	CASSPRPDEQFF	TGTGCCAGCAGCCCTCGTCCGGATGAGCAGTTCTTC
TRBJ1-5	TRBD1	18	TRBV12-5	many	CASGLVTPTGGWDQPQHF	TGTGCTAGTGGTTTGGTAACCCCAACAGGGGGTTGGGATCAGCCCCAGCATTTT
TRBJ2-2	TRBD1	16	TRBV7-6	-	CASRRTGTGGTGELFF	TGTGCCAGCAGACGGACCGGGACAGGGGGGACCGGGGAGCTGTTTTTT
TRBJ2-2	-	16	TRBV27	-	CASSLRQITNTGELFF	TGTGCCAGCAGTTTAAGACAGATAACGAACACCGGGGAGCTGTTTTTT
TRBJ1-2	TRBD1	18	TRBV6-2/TRBV6-3	-	CASSSFRVAATGNYGYTF	TGTGCCAGCAGTTCATTCCGGGTGGCCGCGACAGGGAACTATGGCTACACCTTC
TRBJ2-2	-	13	TRBV29-1	many	CSAGASNTGELFF	TGCAGCGCCGGGGCATCGAACACCGGGGAGCTGTTTTTT
TRBJ2-1	TRBD1	16	TRBV5-1	-	CASSLLGTGQYNEQFF	TGCGCCAGCAGCCTCCTCGGGACAGGGCAGTACAATGAGCAGTTCTTC
TRBJ2-5	TRBD2	18	TRBV7-2	few	CASSPHLLMRGGRETQYF	TGTGCCAGCAGCCCACACCTCCTTATGCGGGGGGGCAGGGAGACCCAGTACTTC
TRBJ2-7	TRBD1	14	TRBV2	-	CASGDRGRNYEQYF	TGTGCCAGCGGGGACAGGGGTCGAAACTACGAGCAGTACTTC
TRBJ2-5	-	11	TRBV19	-	CASRGLETQYF	TGTGCCAGTAGGGGGCTCGAGACCCAGTACTTC
TRBJ2-7	-	12	TRBV28	few	CASMGNSYEQYF	TGTGCCAGCATGGGTAACTCCTACGAGCAGTACTTC
TRBJ2-1	TRBD1	17	TRBV7-9	many	CASSRTNGQGSYNEQFF	TGTGCCAGCAGCCGGACCAACGGACAGGGATCCTACAATGAGCAGTTCTTC
TRBJ2-5	TRBD2	17	TRBV6-2/TRBV6-3	-	CASSTRLADPLGETQYF	TGTGCCAGCAGTACGAGACTAGCGGACCCCCTCGGGGAGACCCAGTACTTC
TRBJ2-5	-	14	TRBV4-3	once	CASSQDLNAETQYF	TGCGCCAGCAGCCAAGATCTTAACGCGGAGACCCAGTACTTC
TRBJ1-1	TRBD1	15	TRBV19	few	CASTPIQGAYTEAFF	TGTGCCAGTACCCCGATCCAGGGGGCGTACACTGAAGCTTTCTTT
TRBJ2-2	TRBD2	12	TRBV7-6	once	CASSRDYGELFF	TGTGCCAGCAGCAGGGACTACGGGGAGCTGTTTTTT
TRBJ2-2	TRBD1	16	TRBV4-2	-	CASSQGRTGSARELFF	TGTGCCAGCAGCCAAGGCAGGACAGGGAGCGCCAGGGAGCTGTTTTTT
TRBJ2-2	-	15	TRBV24-1	-	CATSDFRENTGELFF	TGTGCCACCAGTGATTTCCGGGAGAACACCGGGGAGCTGTTTTTT
TRBJ2-3	-	16	TRBV4-1	few	CASSQVDAGITDTQYF	TGCGCCAGCAGCCAAGTAGACGCGGGGATCACAGATACGCAGTATTTT
TRBJ2-7	-	14	TRBV6-1	many	CASSGRQPNYEQYF	TGTGCCAGCAGTGGCCGTCAGCCCAACTACGAGCAGTACTTC
TRBJ1-5	TRBD1	15	TRBV28	once	CASYPTGDGNQPQHF	TGTGCCAGCTACCCGACAGGGGATGGGAATCAGCCCCAGCATTTT
TRBJ2-7	TRBD2	14	TRBV2	-	CASRGLAGVYEQYF	TGTGCCAGCAGAGGACTAGCGGGGGTCTACGAGCAGTACTTC
TRBJ1-1	-	12	TRBV12-3/TRBV12-4	few	CASRPKNTEAFF	TGTGCCAGCAGGCCGAAGAACACTGAAGCTTTCTTT
TRBJ2-3	-	13	TRBV6-6	-	CASSYTSSDTQYF	TGTGCCAGCAGTTATACTAGCAGTGATACGCAGTATTTT
TRBJ2-3	TRBD2	17	TRBV20-1	-	CSGLGLAGVLSTDTQYF	TGCAGTGGCCTGGGACTAGCGGGGGTACTAAGCACAGATACGCAGTATTTT
TRBJ2-7	-	16	TRBV6-5	once	CANSSPSDGASYEQYF	TGTGCCAACAGTTCCCCTAGCGACGGAGCTTCCTACGAGCAGTACTTC
TRBJ1-4	-	18	TRBV15	-	CATSGRPADTATNEKLFF	TGTGCCACCAGCGGAAGGCCGGCAGATACCGCAACTAATGAAAAACTGTTTTTT
TRBJ2-7	TRBD2	13	TRBV20-1	-	CSARSGGSYEQYF	TGCAGTGCTCGTAGCGGGGGATCCTACGAGCAGTACTTC
TRBJ1-1	-	12	TRBV2	-	CASSEGATEAFF	TGTGCCAGCAGCGAGGGAGCGACTGAAGCTTTCTTT
TRBJ1-1	-	20	TRBV24-1	-	CATSDVPLDGDYLGNTEAFF	TGTGCCACCAGTGACGTCCCCCTCGACGGGGACTACCTGGGGAACACTGAAGCTTTCTTT
TRBJ2-1	TRBD2	15	TRBV7-6	few	CASSFGTSPYNEQFF	TGTGCTAGCAGCTTCGGGACTAGCCCTTACAATGAGCAGTTCTTC
TRBJ1-5	-	14	TRBV7-9	-	CASSFRTENQPQHF	TGTGCCAGCAGCTTTCGGACAGAGAATCAGCCCCAGCATTTT
TRBJ2-7	-	15	TRBV19	-	CASSIGFGRSYEQYF	TGTGCCAGTAGTATTGGTTTCGGGAGAAGTTACGAGCAGTACTTC
TRBJ1-1	TRBD1	15	TRBV19	many	CASMGQGDMNTEAFF	TGTGCCAGTATGGGACAGGGAGATATGAACACTGAAGCTTTCTTT
TRBJ2-7	-	14	TRBV18	few	CASSPRDGRYEQYF	TGTGCCAGCTCTCCCCGGGACGGCCGCTACGAGCAGTACTTC
TRBJ2-2	TRBD2	15	TRBV3-1	-	CASSIGLAGVGELFF	TGTGCCAGCAGCATTGGACTAGCGGGCGTCGGGGAGCTGTTTTTT
TRBJ1-6	-	13	TRBV6-1	-	CASRGPSNSPLHF	TGTGCCAGCAGGGGACCGTCTAATTCACCCCTCCACTTT
TRBJ2-7	TRBD2	15	TRBV7-6	many	CASSILAGGSSEQYF	TGTGCCAGCAGCATCTTAGCGGGAGGCTCGTCAGAGCAGTACTTC
TRBJ2-7	-	15	TRBV4-1	-	CASSPYSGLYYEQYF	TGCGCCAGCAGCCCCTACAGCGGCCTTTACTACGAGCAGTACTTC
TRBJ2-5	TRBD2	15	TRBV7-9	few	CASSFSGGLEETQYF	TGTGCCAGCAGCTTTAGCGGGGGGCTCGAAGAGACCCAGTACTTC
TRBJ2-2	TRBD2	14	TRBV4-3	-	CASSPGGDAGELFF	TGCGCCAGCAGCCCCGGGGGGGACGCCGGGGAGCTGTTTTTT
TRBJ2-7	-	13	TRBV29-1	-	CSVAGGGSYEQYF	TGCAGCGTGGCGGGCGGGGGCAGCTACGAGCAGTACTTC
TRBJ1-4	-	15	TRBV7-8	few	CASSLGVRTNEKLFF	TGTGCCAGCAGCTTAGGGGTACGAACTAATGAAAAACTGTTTTTT
TRBJ1-1	TRBD1	16	TRBV4-1	few	CASSPRQGGLNTEAFF	TGTGCCAGCAGCCCGCGACAGGGGGGCCTGAACACTGAAGCTTTCTTT
TRBJ2-7	-	11	TRBV2	once	CASSPYYEQYF	TGTGCCAGCAGCCCCTACTACGAGCAGTACTTC
TRBJ1-2	-	14	TRBV6-1	-	CASSEPRVNYGYTF	TGTGCCAGCAGTGAGCCCAGGGTTAACTATGGCTACACCTTC
TRBJ2-7	-	12	TRBV29-1	-	CSAWASSYEQYF	TGCAGCGCATGGGCGTCGTCCTACGAGCAGTACTTC
TRBJ2-7	TRBD1	12	TRBV27	-	CASSPGQDVQYF	TGTGCCAGCAGTCCGGGACAGGACGTGCAGTACTTC